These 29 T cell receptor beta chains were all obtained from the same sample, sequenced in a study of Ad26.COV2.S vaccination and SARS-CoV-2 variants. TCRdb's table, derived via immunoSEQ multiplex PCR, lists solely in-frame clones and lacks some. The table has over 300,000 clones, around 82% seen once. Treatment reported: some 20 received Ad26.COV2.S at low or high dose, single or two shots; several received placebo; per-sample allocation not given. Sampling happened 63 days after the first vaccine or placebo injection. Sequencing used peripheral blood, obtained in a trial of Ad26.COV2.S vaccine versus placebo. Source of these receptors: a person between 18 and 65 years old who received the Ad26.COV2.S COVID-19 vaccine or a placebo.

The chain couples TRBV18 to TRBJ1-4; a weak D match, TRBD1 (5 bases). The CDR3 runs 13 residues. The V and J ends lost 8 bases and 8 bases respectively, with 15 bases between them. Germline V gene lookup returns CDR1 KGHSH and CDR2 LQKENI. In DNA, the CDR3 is TGTGCCAGCCTGCAGGGTATAGGCGAAAAACTGTTTTTT. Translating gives CASLQGIGEKLFF.

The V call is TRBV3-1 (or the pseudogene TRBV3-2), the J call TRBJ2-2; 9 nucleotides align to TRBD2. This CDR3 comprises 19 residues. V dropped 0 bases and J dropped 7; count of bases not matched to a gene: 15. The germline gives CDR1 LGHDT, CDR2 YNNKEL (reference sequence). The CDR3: CASSQDGLRLAGNGGELFF. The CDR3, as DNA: TGTGCCAGCAGCCAAGACGGTTTAAGGCTAGCGGGGAATGGCGGGGAGCTGTTTTTT.

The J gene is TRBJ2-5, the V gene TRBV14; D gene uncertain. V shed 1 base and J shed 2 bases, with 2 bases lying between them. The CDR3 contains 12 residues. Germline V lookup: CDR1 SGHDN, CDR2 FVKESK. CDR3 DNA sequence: TGTGCCAGCAGCCAAGTACAAGAGACCCAGTACTTC. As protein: CASSQVQETQYF. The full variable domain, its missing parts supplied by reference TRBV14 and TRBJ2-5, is EAGVTQFPSHSVIEKGQTVTLRCDPISGHDNLYWYRRVMGKEIKFLLHFVKESKQDESGMPNNRFLAERTGGTYSTLKVQPAELEDSGVYFCASSQVQETQYFGPGTRLLVL.

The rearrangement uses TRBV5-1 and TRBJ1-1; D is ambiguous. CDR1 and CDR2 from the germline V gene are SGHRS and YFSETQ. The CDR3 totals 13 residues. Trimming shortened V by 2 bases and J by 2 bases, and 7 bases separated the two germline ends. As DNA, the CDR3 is TGCGCCAGCAGCTTTGAGAGAAACACTGAAGCTTTCTTT. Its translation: CASSFERNTEAFF.

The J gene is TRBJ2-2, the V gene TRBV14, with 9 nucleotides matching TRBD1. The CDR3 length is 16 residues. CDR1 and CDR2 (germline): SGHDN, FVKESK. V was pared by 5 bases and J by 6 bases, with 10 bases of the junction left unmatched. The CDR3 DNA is TGTGCCAGCAGCGTTGGGACAGGGAGGTTCGCCGGGGAGCTGTTTTTT. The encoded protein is CASSVGTGRFAGELFF. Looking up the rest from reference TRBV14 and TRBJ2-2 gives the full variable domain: EAGVTQFPSHSVIEKGQTVTLRCDPISGHDNLYWYRRVMGKEIKFLLHFVKESKQDESGMPNNRFLAERTGGTYSTLKVQPAELEDSGVYFCASSVGTGRFAGELFFGEGSRLTVL.

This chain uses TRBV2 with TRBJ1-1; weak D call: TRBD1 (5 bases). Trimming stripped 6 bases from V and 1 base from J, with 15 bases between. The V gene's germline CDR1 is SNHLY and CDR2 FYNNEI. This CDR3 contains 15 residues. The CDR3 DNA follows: TGTGCCAGCAGGCCTAAAGACAGACGGAACACTGAAGCTTTCTTT. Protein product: CASRPKDRRNTEAFF.

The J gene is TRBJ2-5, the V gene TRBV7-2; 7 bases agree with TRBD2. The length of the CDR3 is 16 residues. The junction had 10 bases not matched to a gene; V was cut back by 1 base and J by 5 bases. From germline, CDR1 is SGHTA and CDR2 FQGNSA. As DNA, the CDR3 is TGTGCCAGCAGCTTAGGAGGAGGGAGGGCCTTCGAGACCCAGTACTTC. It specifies CASSLGGGRAFETQYF.

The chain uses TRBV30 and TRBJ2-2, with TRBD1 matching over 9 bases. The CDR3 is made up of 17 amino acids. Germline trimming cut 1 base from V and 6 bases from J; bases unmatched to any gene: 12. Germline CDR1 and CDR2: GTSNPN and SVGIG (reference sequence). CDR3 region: CAWSARIGTGHAGELFF. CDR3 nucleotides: TGTGCCTGGAGTGCTCGGATTGGGACAGGGCATGCCGGGGAGCTGTTTTTT.

The CDR3 here is CASSDGQGAGETQYF. In DNA, the CDR3 is TGTGCCAGCAGTGACGGGCAGGGGGCAGGAGAGACCCAGTACTTC. The chain recombines TRBV2 with TRBJ2-5; 8 nucleotides match TRBD1. The ends lost 3 bases at V and 4 bases at J; junction bases unmatched: 7. Germline lookup yields CDR1 SNHLY and CDR2 FYNNEI. The CDR3 runs 15 residues.

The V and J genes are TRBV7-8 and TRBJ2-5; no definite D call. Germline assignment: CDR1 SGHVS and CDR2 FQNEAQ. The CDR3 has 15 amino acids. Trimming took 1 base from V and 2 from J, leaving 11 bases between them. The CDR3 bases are TGTGCCAGCAGCTTAGTTGTCGCTACTCAAGAGACCCAGTACTTC. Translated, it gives CASSLVVATQETQYF.

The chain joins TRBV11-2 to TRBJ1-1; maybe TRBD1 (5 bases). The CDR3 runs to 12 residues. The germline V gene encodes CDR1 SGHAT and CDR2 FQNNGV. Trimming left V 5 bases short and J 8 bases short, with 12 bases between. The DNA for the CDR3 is TGTGCCAGCAGCCTCGGGACCGTAGAAGCTTTCTTT. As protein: CASSLGTVEAFF.

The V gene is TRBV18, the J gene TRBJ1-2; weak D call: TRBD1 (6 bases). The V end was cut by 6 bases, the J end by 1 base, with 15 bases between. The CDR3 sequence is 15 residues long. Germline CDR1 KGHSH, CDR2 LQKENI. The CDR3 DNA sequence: TGTGCCAGCTCGTCCGGGACAAGAAGTAACTATGGCTACACCTTC. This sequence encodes CASSSGTRSNYGYTF.

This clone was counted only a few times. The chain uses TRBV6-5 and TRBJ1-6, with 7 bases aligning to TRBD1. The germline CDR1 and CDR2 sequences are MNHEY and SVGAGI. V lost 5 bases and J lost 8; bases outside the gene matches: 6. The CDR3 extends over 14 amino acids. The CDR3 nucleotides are TGTGCCAGCAGTAACAGGGGCAGGGATTCACCCCTCCACTTT. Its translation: CASSNRGRDSPLHF.

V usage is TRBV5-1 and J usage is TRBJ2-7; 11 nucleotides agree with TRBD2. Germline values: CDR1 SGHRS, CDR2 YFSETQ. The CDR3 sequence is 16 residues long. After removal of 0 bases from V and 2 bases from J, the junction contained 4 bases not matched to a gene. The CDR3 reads CASSLVGSGGAYEQYF. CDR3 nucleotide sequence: TGCGCCAGCAGCTTGGTGGGTAGCGGGGGGGCCTACGAGCAGTACTTC. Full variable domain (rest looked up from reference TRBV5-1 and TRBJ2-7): KAGVTQTPRYLIKTRGQQVTLSCSPISGHRSVSWYQQTPGQGLQFLFEYFSETQRNKGNFPGRFSGRQFSNSRSEMNVSTLELGDSALYLCASSLVGSGGAYEQYFGPGTRLTVT.

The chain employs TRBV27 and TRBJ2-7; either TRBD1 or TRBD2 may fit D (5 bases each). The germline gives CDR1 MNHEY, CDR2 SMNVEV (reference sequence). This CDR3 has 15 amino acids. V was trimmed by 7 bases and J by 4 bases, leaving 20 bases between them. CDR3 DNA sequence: TGTGCCAGCAAGCCGAGGGACCTCCTTTTATACGAGCAGTACTTC. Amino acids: CASKPRDLLLYEQYF.

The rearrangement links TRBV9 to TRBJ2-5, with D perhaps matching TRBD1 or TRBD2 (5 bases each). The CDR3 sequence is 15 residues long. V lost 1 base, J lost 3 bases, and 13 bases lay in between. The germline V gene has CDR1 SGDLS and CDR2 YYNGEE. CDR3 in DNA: TGTGCCAGCAGCGTACTTGACGGGGCAAAAGAGACCCAGTACTTC. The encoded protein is CASSVLDGAKETQYF.

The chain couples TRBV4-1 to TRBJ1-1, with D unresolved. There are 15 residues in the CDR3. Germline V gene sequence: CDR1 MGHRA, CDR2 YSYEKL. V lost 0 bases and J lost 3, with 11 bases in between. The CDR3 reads CASSQDIGGDTEAFF. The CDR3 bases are TGCGCCAGCAGCCAAGACATCGGCGGGGACACTGAAGCTTTCTTT.

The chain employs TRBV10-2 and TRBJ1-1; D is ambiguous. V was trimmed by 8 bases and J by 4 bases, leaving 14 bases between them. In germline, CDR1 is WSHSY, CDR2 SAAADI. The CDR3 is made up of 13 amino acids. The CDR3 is CASSSAGLTEAFF. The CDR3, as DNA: TGCGCCAGCTCATCGGCGGGCCTCACTGAAGCTTTCTTT.

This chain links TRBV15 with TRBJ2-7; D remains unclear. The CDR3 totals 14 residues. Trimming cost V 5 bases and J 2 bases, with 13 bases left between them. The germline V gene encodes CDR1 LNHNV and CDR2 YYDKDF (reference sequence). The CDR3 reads CATSPRARPYEQYF. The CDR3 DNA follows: TGTGCCACCAGCCCCCGGGCTCGCCCCTACGAGCAGTACTTC.

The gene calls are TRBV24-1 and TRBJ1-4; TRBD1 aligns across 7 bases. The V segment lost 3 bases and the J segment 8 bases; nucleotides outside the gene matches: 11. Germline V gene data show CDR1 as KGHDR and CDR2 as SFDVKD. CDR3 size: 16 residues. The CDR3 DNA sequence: TGTGCCACCAGTGATCCGACCCGACAGGGTGAGGAAAAACTGTTTTTT. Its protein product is CATSDPTRQGEEKLFF.

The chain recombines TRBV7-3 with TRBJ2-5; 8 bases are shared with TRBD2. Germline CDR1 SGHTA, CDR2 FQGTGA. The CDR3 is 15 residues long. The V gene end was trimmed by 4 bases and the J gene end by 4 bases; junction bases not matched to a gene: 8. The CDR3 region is CASSSPGTSAETQYF. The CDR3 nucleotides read TGTGCCAGCAGCTCACCCGGGACTAGTGCAGAGACCCAGTACTTC.

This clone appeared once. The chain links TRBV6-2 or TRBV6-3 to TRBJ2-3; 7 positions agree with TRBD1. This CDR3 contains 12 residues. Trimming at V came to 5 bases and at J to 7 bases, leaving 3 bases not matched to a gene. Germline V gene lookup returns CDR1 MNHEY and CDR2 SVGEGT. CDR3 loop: CASSLRGNTQYF. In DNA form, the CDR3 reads TGTGCCAGCAGTCTCAGGGGGAATACGCAGTATTTT.

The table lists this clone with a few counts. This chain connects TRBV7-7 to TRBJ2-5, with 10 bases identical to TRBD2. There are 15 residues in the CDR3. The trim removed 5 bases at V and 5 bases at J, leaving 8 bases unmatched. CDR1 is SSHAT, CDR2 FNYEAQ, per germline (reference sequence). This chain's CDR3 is CASSRLAGVGETQYF. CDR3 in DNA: TGTGCCAGCAGCAGGCTAGCGGGAGTGGGGGAGACCCAGTACTTC. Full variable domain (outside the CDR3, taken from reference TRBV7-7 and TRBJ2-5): GAGVSQSPRYKVTKRGQDVTLRCDPISSHATLYWYQQALGQGPEFLTYFNYEAQPDKSGLPSDRFSAERPEGSISTLTIQRTEQRDSAMYRCASSRLAGVGETQYFGPGTRLLVL.

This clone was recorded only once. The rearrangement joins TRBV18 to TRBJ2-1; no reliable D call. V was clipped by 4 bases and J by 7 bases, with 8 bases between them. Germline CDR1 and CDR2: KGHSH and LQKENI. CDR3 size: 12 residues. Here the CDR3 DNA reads TGTGCCAGCTCACTCGACTGGAATGAGCAGTTCTTC. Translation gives CASSLDWNEQFF.

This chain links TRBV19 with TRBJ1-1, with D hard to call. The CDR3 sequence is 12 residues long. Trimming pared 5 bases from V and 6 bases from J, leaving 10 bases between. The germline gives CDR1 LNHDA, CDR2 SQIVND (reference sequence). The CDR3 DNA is TGTGCCAGTAGTCTGGTCGGGGCTGAAGCTTTCTTT. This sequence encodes CASSLVGAEAFF.

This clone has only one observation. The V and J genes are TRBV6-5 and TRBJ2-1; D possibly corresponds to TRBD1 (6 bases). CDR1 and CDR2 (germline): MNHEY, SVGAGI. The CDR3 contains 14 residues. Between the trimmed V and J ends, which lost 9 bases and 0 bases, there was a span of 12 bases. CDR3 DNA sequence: TGTGCCAGTGTACAGGGTACCTCCTACAATGAGCAGTTCTTC. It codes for CASVQGTSYNEQFF.

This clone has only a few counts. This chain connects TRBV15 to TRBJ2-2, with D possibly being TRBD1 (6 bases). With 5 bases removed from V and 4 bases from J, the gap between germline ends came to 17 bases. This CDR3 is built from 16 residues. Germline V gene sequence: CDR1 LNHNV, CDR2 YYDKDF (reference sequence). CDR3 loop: CATSPSGQGSTGELFF. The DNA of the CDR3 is TGTGCCACCAGCCCCTCCGGGCAGGGGAGCACCGGGGAGCTGTTTTTT. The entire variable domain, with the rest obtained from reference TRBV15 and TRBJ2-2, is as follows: DAMVIQNPRYQVTQFGKPVTLSCSQTLNHNVMYWYQQKSSQAPKLLFHYYDKDFNNEADTPDNFQSRRPNTSFCFLDIRSPGLGDTAMYLCATSPSGQGSTGELFFGEGSRLTVL.

The CDR3, as DNA: TGTGCCAGCAGTTTGGGACTAGCGGGCACCGGGGAGCTGTTTTTT. As protein: CASSLGLAGTGELFF. The chain recombines TRBV27 with TRBJ2-2; 12 positions agree with TRBD2. The CDR3 runs 15 residues. J was trimmed by 4 bases and V by 3 bases; bases with no gene match: 0. Germline V CDR1 and CDR2: MNHEY, SMNVEV (reference sequence).

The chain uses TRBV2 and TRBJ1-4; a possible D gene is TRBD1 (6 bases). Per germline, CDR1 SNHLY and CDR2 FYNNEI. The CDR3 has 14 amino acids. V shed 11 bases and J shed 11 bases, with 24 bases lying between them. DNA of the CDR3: TGTGCCGGCTTTGGGGTCCAGGGGCCAGAGAAACTGTTTTTT. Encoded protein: CAGFGVQGPEKLFF.